This T cell receptor (beta chain) was captured by sequencing in a study of OX40 agonist ivuxolimab in advanced cancers. TCRdb's table, derived via immunoSEQ multiplex PCR, lists solely in-frame clones and lacks some. In the table there are tens of thousands of clones, 84% of which are singletons. Study-wide points: Compared with others, partial responders at 0.1-3.0 mg/kg displayed clonal expansion among the lowest.

V dropped 1 base and J dropped 6 bases, with 8 bases sitting between them. CDR1 is SGHNT and CDR2 is YENEEA in the germline V gene. The CDR3 covers 13 residues. About this clone itself: Antigen unknown.

The sequence came from an adult with an advanced solid tumor such as melanoma, head and neck, liver or kidney cancer. The specimen comprised CD4+ or CD8+ T cells sorted from blood, sampled in a trial of the OX40 agonist ivuxolimab. The chain is built from TRBV11-3 and TRBJ2-3; D gene unclear. This CDR3 is CASSLGVPDTQYF. CDR3 bases: TGTGCCAGCAGCTTAGGGGTTCCCGATACGCAGTATTTT.